Detailed here is one TCR beta chain. This entry comes from a study of control samples from healthy donors and cancer patients. Data came from immunoSEQ multiplex PCR; TCRdb stores just in-frame clones and leaves some out. Its listing shows roughly 190,000 clones. The CDR3 extends over 13 amino acids. From germline, CDR1 is SEHNR and CDR2 FQNEAQ (reference sequence). Trimming removed 2 bases at V and 7 bases at J, with 11 bases between. The sample consisted of blood. The chain is built from TRBV7-9 and TRBJ1-1; D is perhaps TRBD1 (5 bases). This receptor was obtained from a woman aged 25-40 years in good health. DNA for the CDR3: TGTGCCAGCAGCTTAATCCAGCAGGGTGAAGCTTTCTTT. It specifies CASSLIQQGEAFF.